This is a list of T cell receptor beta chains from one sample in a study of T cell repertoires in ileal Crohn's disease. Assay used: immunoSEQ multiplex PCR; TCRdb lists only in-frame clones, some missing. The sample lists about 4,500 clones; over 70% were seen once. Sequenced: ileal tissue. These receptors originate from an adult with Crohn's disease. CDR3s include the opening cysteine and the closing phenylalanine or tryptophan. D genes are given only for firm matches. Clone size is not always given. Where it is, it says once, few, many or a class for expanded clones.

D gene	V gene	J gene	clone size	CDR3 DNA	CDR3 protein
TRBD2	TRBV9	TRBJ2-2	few	TGTGCCAGCAGCGTAGACCCAGGACTAGCTTCCGGGGAGCTGTTTTTT	CASSVDPGLASGELFF
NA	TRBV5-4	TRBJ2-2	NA	TGTGCCAGCACCAGGAGGTCCCAAGGGAACACCGGGGAGCTGTTTTTT	CASTRRSQGNTGELFF
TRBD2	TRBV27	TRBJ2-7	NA	TGTGCCAGCAGTAGGGGACTAGCGGGAACCTACGAGCAGTACTTC	CASSRGLAGTYEQYF
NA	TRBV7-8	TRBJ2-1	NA	TGTGCCAGCAGCTTCGTAAGGGGGTCCTACAATGAGCAGTTCTTC	CASSFVRGSYNEQFF
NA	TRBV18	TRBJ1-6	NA	TGTGCCAGCTCACCCACACGTAATTCACCCCTCCACTTT	CASSPTRNSPLHF
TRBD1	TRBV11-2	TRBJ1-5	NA	TGTGCCAGCAGCCCGGGGACAGGGACCCAGCCCCAGCATTTT	CASSPGTGTQPQHF
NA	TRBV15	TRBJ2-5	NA	TGTGCCACCAGCAGTAACAAGGGGCAGGGGACCCAGTACTTC	CATSSNKGQGTQYF
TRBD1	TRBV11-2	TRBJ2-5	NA	TGTGCCAGCAGCTTAGGGGACAGGGATGTAGAGACCCAGTACTTC	CASSLGDRDVETQYF
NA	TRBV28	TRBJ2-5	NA	TGTGCCAGCAGTTTAATGGGGGGATGGGAGACCCAGTACTTC	CASSLMGGWETQYF
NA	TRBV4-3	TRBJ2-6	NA	TGCGCCAGCAGCCAAGATGCAGGGGGGAGTGGGGCCAACGTCCTGACTTTC	CASSQDAGGSGANVLTF
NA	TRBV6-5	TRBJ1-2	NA	TGTGCCAGCAGTTACTCGAACAACAGGATCTATGGCTACACCTTC	CASSYSNNRIYGYTF
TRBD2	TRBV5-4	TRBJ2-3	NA	TGTGCCAGCGGCGACAGCGGGGCGGCACAGGATACGCAGTATTTT	CASGDSGAAQDTQYF
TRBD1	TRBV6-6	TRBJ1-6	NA	TGTGCCAGCAGACCCGCCGGACAGGACAGTAATTCACCCCTCCACTTT	CASRPAGQDSNSPLHF
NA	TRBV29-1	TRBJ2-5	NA	TGCAGCGTTGAAATTTCTCGTCAGACCCAGTACTTC	CSVEISRQTQYF
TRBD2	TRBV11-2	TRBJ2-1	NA	TGTGCCAGCAGCTACGAGCGGGGGGAGGAGCAGTTCTTC	CASSYERGEEQFF
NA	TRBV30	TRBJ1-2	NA	TGTGCCTGCAAGAAACTCGGTCAGACAGGCCACAACTATGGCTACACCTTC	CACKKLGQTGHNYGYTF
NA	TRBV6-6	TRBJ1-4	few	TGTGCCAGCACCTCATCAGGCCCTAATGAAAAACTGTTTTTT	CASTSSGPNEKLFF
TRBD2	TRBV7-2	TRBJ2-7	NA	TGTGCCAGCAGCTTTAGCAGCGGGAGTTACGAGCAGTACTTC	CASSFSSGSYEQYF
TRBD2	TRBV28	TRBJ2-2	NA	TGTGCCAGCAGTGAAAGCGGGGTCGCGAACACCGGGGAGCTGTTTTTT	CASSESGVANTGELFF
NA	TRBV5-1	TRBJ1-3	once	TGCGCCAGCAGCTTGGGTTATGACAGCTCTGGAAACACCATATATTTT	CASSLGYDSSGNTIYF
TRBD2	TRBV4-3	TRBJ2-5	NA	TGCGCCAGCAGCCGCCTACTAGCGGGGTTAGAGACCCAGTACTTC	CASSRLLAGLETQYF
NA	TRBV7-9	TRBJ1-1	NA	TGTGCCAGCAGCTTAGATCAGGGGATCGGGACTGAAGCTTTCTTT	CASSLDQGIGTEAFF
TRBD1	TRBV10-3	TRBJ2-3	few	TGTGCCATCAGTGAGCCAGGGGGTCGCACAGATACGCAGTATTTT	CAISEPGGRTDTQYF
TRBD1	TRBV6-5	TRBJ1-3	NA	TGTGCCAGCAGTTACTCGGGACAGGGCTCTGGAAACACCATATATTTT	CASSYSGQGSGNTIYF
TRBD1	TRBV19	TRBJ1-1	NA	TGTGCCAGTAGTATCCCAGGGGGCGATGGTGAAGCTTTCTTT	CASSIPGGDGEAFF
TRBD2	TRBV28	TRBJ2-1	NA	TGTGCCAGCAGTGACGGCGGGAGGGTTCGCGAGCAGTTCTTC	CASSDGGRVREQFF
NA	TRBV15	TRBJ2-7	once	TGTGCCACCAGCAAAGAGGGTGGCGGCTACGAGCAGTACTTC	CATSKEGGGYEQYF
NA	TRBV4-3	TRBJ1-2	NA	TGCGCCAGCAGCCAAGATCTCGGTTTAGCTAACTATGGCTACACCTTC	CASSQDLGLANYGYTF